The 10 T cell receptor beta chains given below trace back to one sample, sequenced in a study of T cells expressing NK-cell markers. TCRdb reanalyzed the 5' RACE reads and collapses them to one entry per CDR3 protein, without DNA. With almost 450,000 distinct CDR3 sequences in the sample, the ten largest clones hold about 7.1%. The specimen sequenced was blood T cells: a sorted CD56 or NKG2C T cell subset, CD4+ or CD8+ T cells, or bulk PBMC T cells (not recorded which). Receptors were obtained from a woman aged 18 to 69 in good health.

CDR3 in amino acids: CASSLVGAAVGQPQHF. The chain employs TRBV5-5 and TRBJ1-5; TCRdb designates TRBD1, a call that cannot be tested without DNA. Germline lookup yields CDR1 SGHKS and CDR2 YYEKEE (reference sequence). CDR3 length: 16 residues.

J is TRBJ2-3 and V is TRBV29-1; TCRdb selects TRBD2, and the lack of DNA leaves this call unchecked. Germline assignment: CDR1 SQVTM and CDR2 ANQGSEA. CDR3 length: 15 residues. CDR3 sequence: CSVEFQREGPDTQYF.

The chain combines TRBV12-3 or TRBV12-4 with TRBJ2-2; lacking DNA, the TRBD1 call made by TCRdb goes unchecked. This CDR3 spans 17 amino acids. CDR3 residues: CASSFPWRSRGTGELFF.

The chain couples TRBV5-4 to TRBJ2-1; TCRdb reports TRBD2, a call that lacks DNA to check it against. The CDR3 spans 16 residues. Per germline, CDR1 SGHNT and CDR2 YYREEE (reference sequence). The CDR3 here is CASSTQGPISYNEQFF.

The V call is TRBV6-5, the J call TRBJ2-7; TCRdb's assignment of TRBD2 cannot be checked, as there is no DNA. The CDR3 extends over 15 amino acids. The germline CDR1 and CDR2 sequences are MNHEY and SVGAGI. The CDR3 spells CASSYLAGPTYEQYF.

This chain uses TRBV2 with TRBJ2-1; TCRdb names TRBD1, which stays unverified in the absence of DNA. The CDR3 is made up of 13 amino acids. Germline assignment: CDR1 SNHLY and CDR2 FYNNEI. The CDR3 here is CASRGQPYNEQFF.

The chain uses TRBV19 and TRBJ2-5; TCRdb names TRBD1, which stays unverified in the absence of DNA. Germline values: CDR1 LNHDA, CDR2 SQIVND (reference sequence). The CDR3 consists of 15 residues. The CDR3 region is CASSPGGPGGETQYF.

The J gene is TRBJ2-3, the V gene TRBV4-1; TCRdb picks TRBD1, but there is no DNA to check that call. CDR3 length: 15 amino acids. Germline loops: CDR1 MGHRA, CDR2 YSYEKL. The CDR3 loop is CASSPKSARTDTQYF.

The chain links TRBV20-1 to TRBJ1-2; the D gene TCRdb calls, TRBD1, cannot be checked with no DNA. CDR3 length: 15 residues. Per the germline V gene, CDR1 is DFQATT and CDR2 is SNEGSKA (reference sequence). The CDR3 spells CSARGGAGTRYGYTF.

The rearrangement joins TRBV11-2 to TRBJ2-3. Germline CDR1 SGHAT, CDR2 FQNNGV. The CDR3 loop spans 14 amino acids. The CDR3: CASSSGLVTDTQYF.